This T cell receptor (beta chain) was sequenced during a study of blood T cell repertoires in COVID-19. The CDR3 has 15 amino acids. Some clones are missing from TCRdb's copy, which holds only in-frame ones; the method was immunoSEQ multiplex PCR. The repertoire has 300,000 to 350,000 clones, about 86% of them found once; the top ten carry about 4%. Sequenced input: PBMCs or T cells enriched from blood (not recorded which). This clonotype originated in a woman aged 40 to 50 with acute COVID-19. V is TRBV21-1 and J is TRBJ1-2; TRBD1, as called in the table, went unchecked against the DNA. TRBV21-1 is labeled a pseudogene. CDR3 nucleotides: TGTGCCAGCAGCAAATTTACGGCAGGGATCTATGGCTACACCTTC. It codes for CASSKFTAGIYGYTF.